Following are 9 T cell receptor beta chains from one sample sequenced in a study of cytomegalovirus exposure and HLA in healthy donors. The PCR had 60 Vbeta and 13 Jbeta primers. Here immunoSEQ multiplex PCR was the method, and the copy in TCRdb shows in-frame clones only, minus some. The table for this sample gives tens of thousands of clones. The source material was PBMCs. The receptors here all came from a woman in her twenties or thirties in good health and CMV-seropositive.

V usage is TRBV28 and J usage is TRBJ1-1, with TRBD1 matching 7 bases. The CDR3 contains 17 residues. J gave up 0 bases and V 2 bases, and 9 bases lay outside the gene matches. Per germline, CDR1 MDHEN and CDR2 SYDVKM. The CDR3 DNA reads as TGTGCCAGCAGTTTACCCCTCCAGACAGGGATGAACACTGAAGCTTTCTTT. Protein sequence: CASSLPLQTGMNTEAFF.

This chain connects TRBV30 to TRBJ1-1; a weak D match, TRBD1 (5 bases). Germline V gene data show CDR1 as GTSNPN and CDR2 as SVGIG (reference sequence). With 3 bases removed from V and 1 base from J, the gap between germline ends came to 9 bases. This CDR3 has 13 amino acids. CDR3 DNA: TGTGCCTGGAGGGACACAGCGAACACTGAAGCTTTCTTT. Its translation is CAWRDTANTEAFF. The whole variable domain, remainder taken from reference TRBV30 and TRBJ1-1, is SQTIHQWPATLVQPVGSPLSLECTVEGTSNPNLYWYRQAAGRGLQLLFYSVGIGQISSEVPQNLSASRPQDRQFILSSKKLLLSDSGFYLCAWRDTANTEAFFGQGTRLTVV.

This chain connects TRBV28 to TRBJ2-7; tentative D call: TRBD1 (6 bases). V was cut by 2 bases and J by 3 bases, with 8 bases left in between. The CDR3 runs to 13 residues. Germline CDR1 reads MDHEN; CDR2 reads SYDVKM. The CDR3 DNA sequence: TGTGCCAGCAGTTTACCAGGGGTCTACGAGCAGTACTTC. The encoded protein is CASSLPGVYEQYF.

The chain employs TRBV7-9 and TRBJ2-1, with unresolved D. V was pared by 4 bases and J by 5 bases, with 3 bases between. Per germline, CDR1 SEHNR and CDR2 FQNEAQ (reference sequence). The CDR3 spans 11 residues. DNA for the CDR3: TGTGCCAGCAGCTACAACAATGAGCAGTTCTTC. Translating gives CASSYNNEQFF.

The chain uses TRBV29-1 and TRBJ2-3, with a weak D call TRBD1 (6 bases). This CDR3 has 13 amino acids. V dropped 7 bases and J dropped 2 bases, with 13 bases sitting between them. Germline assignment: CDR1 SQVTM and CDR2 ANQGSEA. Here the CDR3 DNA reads TGCAGCGCGAAACAGGGCAACACAGATACGCAGTATTTT. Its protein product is CSAKQGNTDTQYF.

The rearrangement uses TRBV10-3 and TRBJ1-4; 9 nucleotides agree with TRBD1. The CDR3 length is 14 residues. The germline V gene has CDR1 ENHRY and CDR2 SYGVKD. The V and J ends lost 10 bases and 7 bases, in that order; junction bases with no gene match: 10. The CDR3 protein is CATMGGQGGEKLFF. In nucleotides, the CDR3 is TGTGCCACTATGGGGGGACAGGGAGGTGAAAAACTGTTTTTT.

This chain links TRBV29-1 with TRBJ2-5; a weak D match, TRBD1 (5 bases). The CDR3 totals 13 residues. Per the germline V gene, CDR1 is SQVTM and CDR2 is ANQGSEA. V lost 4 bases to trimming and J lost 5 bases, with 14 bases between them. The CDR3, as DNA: TGCAGCGTTGTCGGCAGGGTGCGGGAGACCCAGTACTTC. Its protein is CSVVGRVRETQYF.

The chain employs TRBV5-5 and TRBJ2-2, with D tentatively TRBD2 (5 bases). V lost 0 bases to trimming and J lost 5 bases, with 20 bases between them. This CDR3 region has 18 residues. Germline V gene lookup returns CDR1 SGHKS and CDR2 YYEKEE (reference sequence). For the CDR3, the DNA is TGTGCCAGCAGCTTGGTCCCCGGGGTCGGGCTTGGGACCGGGGAGCTGTTTTTT. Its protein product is CASSLVPGVGLGTGELFF.

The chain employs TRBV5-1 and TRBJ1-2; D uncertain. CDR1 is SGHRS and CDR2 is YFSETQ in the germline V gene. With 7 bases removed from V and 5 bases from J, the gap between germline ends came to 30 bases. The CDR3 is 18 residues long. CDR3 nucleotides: TGCGCCAGCGGCCTCCCCGCAGACCCTCGCCGGGGAAGGTATGGCTACACCTTC. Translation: CASGLPADPRRGRYGYTF. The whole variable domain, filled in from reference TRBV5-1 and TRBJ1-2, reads KAGVTQTPRYLIKTRGQQVTLSCSPISGHRSVSWYQQTPGQGLQFLFEYFSETQRNKGNFPGRFSGRQFSNSRSEMNVSTLELGDSALYLCASGLPADPRRGRYGYTFGSGTRLTVV.